The 10 T cell receptor beta chains below all came from one sample that was sequenced in a study of patients and donors after allogeneic stem cell transplantation. From the RT-PCR reads, TCRdb called clonotypes with MiXCR, one entry per CDR3 protein. The sample has 400,000 to 450,000 distinct CDR3 sequences; 16% are singletons. The sequenced material came from blood, either unsorted or a sorted T cell fraction (not recorded which). These receptors were taken from a human donor who was either an allogeneic HSCT recipient or a stem cell or donor lymphocyte infusion donor (not recorded which). It is not recorded whose cells these are; they may come from a transplant donor.

This clonotype was recorded many times. The chain couples TRBV7-9 to TRBJ2-3, with a tentative D call TRBD2 (5 bases). Germline V CDR1 and CDR2: SEHNR, FQNEAQ (reference sequence). The V and J ends lost 3 bases and 1 base respectively, with 11 bases between them. The CDR3 totals 15 residues. CDR3 sequence: CASSFDPRGTDTQYF. In nucleotides, the CDR3 is TGTGCCAGCAGCTTTGACCCGAGGGGCACAGATACGCAGTATTTT.

The chain links TRBV12-3 or TRBV12-4 to TRBJ2-7, with TRBD1 identical over 8 bases. Losses at the gene ends were 4 bases for V and 4 bases for J; bases not matched to a gene: 9. The CDR3 sequence is 15 residues long. The CDR3 nucleotides are TGTGCCAGCAGTTCTGGGACAGGATTTTATTACGAGCAGTACTTC. This sequence encodes CASSSGTGFYYEQYF.

This clonotype has a handful of counts. The V call is TRBV10-3, the J call TRBJ2-4; 7 positions agree with TRBD2. CDR1 and CDR2 (germline): ENHRY, SYGVKD. The CDR3 has 15 amino acids. Trimming took 6 bases from V and 3 from J; bases not matched to a gene: 8. For the CDR3, the DNA is TGTGCCATCAGAGGGGAGGGCAGGGACAAAAACATTCAGTACTTC. This sequence encodes CAIRGEGRDKNIQYF.

This chain uses TRBV20-1 with TRBJ2-1, with TRBD2 identical over 8 bases. The CDR3 totals 14 residues. CDR1 and CDR2 from the germline V gene are DFQATT and SNEGSKA (reference sequence). The ends lost 6 bases at V and 4 bases at J; junction bases unmatched: 8. For the CDR3, the DNA is TGCAGTGCCCAGGTCGCTAGCGGGTACAATGAGCAGTTCTTC. It specifies CSAQVASGYNEQFF.

About this clonotype: A junction end diverges from the germline sequence, so it may reflect a read error. This chain links TRBV20-1 with TRBJ1-1; the match to TRBD1 covers 7 bases. Germline CDR1 is DFQATT and CDR2 is SNEGSKA (reference sequence). This CDR3 has 13 residues. The CDR3 is CSALNRGRTEDFF. The CDR3 region has the DNA TGCAGTGCTTTAAACAGGGGTCGGACTGAAGATTTCTTT.

This clonotype was counted at least ten times. This chain connects TRBV4-1 to TRBJ2-1; no clear D gene. Trimming removed 4 bases from V and 8 bases from J, with 6 bases in between. From germline, CDR1 is MGHRA and CDR2 YSYEKL. The length of the CDR3 is 11 residues. The CDR3 nucleotides are TGCGCCAGCAGCCTATCCCATGAGCAGTTCTTC. Translated: CASSLSHEQFF.

This clonotype was picked up a small number of times. The rearrangement joins TRBV6-5 to TRBJ1-2; maybe TRBD1 (5 bases). V lost 0 bases to trimming and J lost 7 bases, with 15 bases between them. In germline, CDR1 is MNHEY, CDR2 SVGAGI. This CDR3 spans 15 amino acids. CDR3 bases: TGTGCCAGCAGTTACTCGACTAACCAGGGTAGTGGCTACACCTTC. This codes for CASSYSTNQGSGYTF.

The chain uses TRBV15 and TRBJ2-5, with 8 bases matching TRBD1. Germline V CDR1 and CDR2: LNHNV, YYDKDF (reference sequence). The trim removed 0 bases at V and 0 bases at J, leaving 9 bases unmatched. The CDR3 runs 18 residues. CDR3 region: CATSRDRRDRKYQETQYF. The CDR3 nucleotides are TGTGCCACCAGCAGAGATCGTCGGGACAGGAAGTACCAAGAGACCCAGTACTTC. Full variable domain (rest looked up from reference TRBV15 and TRBJ2-5): DAMVIQNPRYQVTQFGKPVTLSCSQTLNHNVMYWYQQKSSQAPKLLFHYYDKDFNNEADTPDNFQSRRPNTSFCFLDIRSPGLGDTAMYLCATSRDRRDRKYQETQYFGPGTRLLVL.

This clonotype was counted between two and nine times. The CDR3 loop is CASSPPRPPGQGSSYEQYF. CDR3 DNA sequence: TGTGCCAGCTCACCCCCCCGGCCGCCGGGACAGGGTAGCTCCTACGAGCAGTACTTC. The V call is TRBV18, the J call TRBJ2-7; 9 positions match TRBD1. V lost 3 bases, J lost 0 bases, and 15 bases stayed unmatched. This CDR3 is 19 amino acids long. The germline CDR1 and CDR2 sequences are KGHSH and LQKENI.

This clonotype was seen a few times. V gene TRBV6-5 combines with J gene TRBJ1-1; the match to TRBD1 covers 10 bases. CDR1 and CDR2 (germline): MNHEY, SVGAGI. CDR3 length: 16 residues. V lost 4 bases, J lost 3 bases, and 8 bases stayed unmatched. CDR3 region: CASSSGTGAIDTEAFF. Written as DNA, the CDR3 is TGTGCCAGCAGTTCGGGGACAGGGGCCATCGACACTGAAGCTTTCTTT.